The 13 T cell receptor beta chains below were found in one sample sequenced in a study of technical replicates of blood from several donors. The repertoire was sequenced with immunoSEQ multiplex PCR; TCRdb's copy has only in-frame clones and lacks some. The sample carries 95,000 or so clones, approximately 95% recorded once. The material sequenced was T cells isolated from PBMCs. The receptors originated from a human donor in good health.

CDR3 DNA sequence: TGTGCCAGCAGCTCGAGAGGCCGGGACGGGACTTGGCCCCAGCATTTT. Its protein is CASSSRGRDGTWPQHF. The chain is built from TRBV7-2 and TRBJ1-5, with D possibly matching TRBD1 (5 bases). V was trimmed by 4 bases and J by 9 bases, leaving 22 bases between them. The V gene's germline CDR1 is SGHTA and CDR2 FQGNSA. This CDR3 spans 16 amino acids.

The chain employs TRBV6-6 and TRBJ1-2, with D perhaps matching TRBD1 (6 bases). There are 13 residues in the CDR3. Trimming left V 7 bases short and J 8 bases short, with 17 bases between. Germline-derived CDR1 and CDR2 are MNHNY and SVGAGI (reference sequence). The CDR3 region has the DNA TGTGCCAGCACCAGACGGGGGGCTTGGGGCTACACCTTC. Translated, it gives CASTRRGAWGYTF.

This sequence joins TRBV7-9 and TRBJ2-1; D uncertain. Trimming stripped 7 bases from V and 6 bases from J, with 4 bases between. This CDR3 comprises 10 residues. From germline, CDR1 is SEHNR and CDR2 FQNEAQ (reference sequence). CDR3 loop: CASIGNEQFF. CDR3 sequence (DNA): TGTGCCAGCATCGGCAATGAGCAGTTCTTC.

The genes are TRBV6-4 and TRBJ2-3; TRBD2 matches 8 bases. The trim removed 5 bases at V and 2 bases at J, leaving 9 bases unmatched. The CDR3 has 16 amino acids. Germline V lookup: CDR1 MRHNA, CDR2 SNTAGT. The CDR3 region has the DNA TGTGCCAGCAGTAGGACGGGAGGGCCGAACACAGATACGCAGTATTTT. This gives the protein CASSRTGGPNTDTQYF.

The gene calls are TRBV30 and TRBJ2-5, with D possibly TRBD1 on 5 matching bases. The germline gives CDR1 GTSNPN, CDR2 SVGIG (reference sequence). V was trimmed by 2 bases and J by 2 bases, leaving 9 bases between them. The CDR3 has 13 amino acids. The CDR3 loop is CAWSWQGQETQYF. CDR3 DNA: TGTGCCTGGAGTTGGCAGGGTCAAGAGACCCAGTACTTC.

J is TRBJ2-7 and V is TRBV9, with D perhaps matching TRBD2 (6 bases). The germline CDR1 and CDR2 sequences are SGDLS and YYNGEE. CDR3 size: 18 residues. V lost 0 bases and J lost 0, with 19 bases in between. The CDR3 here is CASSVVDGGFDRSYEQYF. In nucleotides, the CDR3 is TGTGCCAGCAGCGTAGTCGATGGGGGGTTCGACCGCTCCTACGAGCAGTACTTC.

J is TRBJ2-5 and V is TRBV5-1; a weak D match, TRBD1 (5 bases). This CDR3 is built from 13 residues. The germline V and J ends were trimmed by 2 bases and 5 bases, with 10 bases remaining between them. The germline V gene has CDR1 SGHRS and CDR2 YFSETQ. The CDR3 protein is CASSFPGRETQYF. DNA for the CDR3: TGCGCCAGCAGCTTTCCAGGGCGGGAGACCCAGTACTTC.

V gene TRBV4-1 combines with J gene TRBJ1-5; D is perhaps TRBD1 (5 bases). Germline CDR1 and CDR2: MGHRA and YSYEKL. The V gene lost 2 bases and the J gene lost 5 bases, with 13 bases spanning the gap. The CDR3 extends over 15 amino acids. CDR3 sequence reads: CASSQRRGWDQPQHF. In DNA, the CDR3 is TGCGCCAGCAGCCAAAGACGGGGGTGGGATCAGCCCCAGCATTTT.

For the CDR3, the DNA is TGTGCCAGCAGCTTCGGTTCAGGGCTCCAAGAGACCCAGTACTTC. Translating it yields CASSFGSGLQETQYF. The V and J genes are TRBV7-2 and TRBJ2-5; maybe TRBD1 (5 bases). The germline CDR1 and CDR2 sequences are SGHTA and FQGNSA. The CDR3 loop spans 15 amino acids. Trimming left V 3 bases short and J 1 base short, with 12 bases between.

The chain recombines TRBV7-9 with TRBJ2-7, with D possibly matching TRBD2 (6 bases). The V end was cut by 4 bases, the J end by 7 bases, with 14 bases between. Germline values: CDR1 SEHNR, CDR2 FQNEAQ (reference sequence). This CDR3 region has 13 residues. The DNA of the CDR3 is TGTGCCAGCAGCTCCCAGGAGGGTAATGAGCAGTACTTC. Translation gives CASSSQEGNEQYF.

V usage is TRBV5-4 and J usage is TRBJ1-2; unclear D gene. Germline CDR1 and CDR2: SGHNT and YYREEE (reference sequence). CDR3 length: 14 residues. V lost 0 bases, J lost 4 bases, and 10 bases lay in between. The CDR3 loop reads CASSLDRQLYGYTF. The CDR3 DNA sequence: TGTGCCAGCAGCTTGGACAGACAACTCTATGGCTACACCTTC.

The chain has TRBV7-2 and TRBJ2-1, with 13 bases aligning to TRBD2. J gave up 4 bases and V 5 bases, and 2 bases lay outside the gene matches. The CDR3 has 15 amino acids. The germline V gene encodes CDR1 SGHTA and CDR2 FQGNSA. CDR3 in DNA: TGTGCCAGCAGCACTAGCGGGAGGGAATACAATGAGCAGTTCTTC. Its translation is CASSTSGREYNEQFF.

This clone came up once. The chain couples TRBV30 to TRBJ2-3, with 7 nucleotides matching TRBD2. Per germline, CDR1 GTSNPN and CDR2 SVGIG (reference sequence). The CDR3 spans 14 residues. J gave up 5 bases and V 0 bases, and 5 bases lay outside the gene matches. The CDR3 DNA is TGTGCCTGGAGTGTTTACGGGGGGATAGATACGCAGTATTTT. It specifies CAWSVYGGIDTQYF.